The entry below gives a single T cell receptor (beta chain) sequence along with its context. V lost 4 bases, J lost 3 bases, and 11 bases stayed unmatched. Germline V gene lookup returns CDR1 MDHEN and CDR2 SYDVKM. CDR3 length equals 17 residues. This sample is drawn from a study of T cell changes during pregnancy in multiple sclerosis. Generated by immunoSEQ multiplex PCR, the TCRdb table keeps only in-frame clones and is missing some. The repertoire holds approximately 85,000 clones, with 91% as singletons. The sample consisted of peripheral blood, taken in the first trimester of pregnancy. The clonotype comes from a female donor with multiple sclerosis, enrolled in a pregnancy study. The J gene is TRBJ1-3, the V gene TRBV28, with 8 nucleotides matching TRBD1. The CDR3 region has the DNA TGTGCCAGCAGTTCAGTTACAGGGGGAGGATTTGGAAACACCATATATTTT. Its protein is CASSSVTGGGFGNTIYF. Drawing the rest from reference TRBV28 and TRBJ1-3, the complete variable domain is DVKVTQSSRYLVKRTGEKVFLECVQDMDHENMFWYRQDPGLGLRLIYFSYDVKMKEKGDIPEGYSVSREKKERFSLILESASTNQTSMYLCASSSVTGGGFGNTIYFGEGSWLTVV.